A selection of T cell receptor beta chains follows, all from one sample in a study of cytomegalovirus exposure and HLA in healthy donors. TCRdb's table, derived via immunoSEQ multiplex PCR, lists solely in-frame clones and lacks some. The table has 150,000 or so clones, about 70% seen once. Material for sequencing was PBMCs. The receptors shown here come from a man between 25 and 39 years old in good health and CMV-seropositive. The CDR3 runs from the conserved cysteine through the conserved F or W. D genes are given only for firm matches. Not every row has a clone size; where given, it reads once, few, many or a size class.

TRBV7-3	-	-	CASSLMAGVDTGELFF
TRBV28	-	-	CASSLSQGNSYEQYF
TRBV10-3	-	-	CAISESGIRLTDTQYF
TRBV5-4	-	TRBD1	CASSWDRVGYEQYF
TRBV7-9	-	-	CASSLNSLSYEQYF
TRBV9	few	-	CASSGPLRTNTEAFF
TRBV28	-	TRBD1	CASSLLSGGFGTDTQYF
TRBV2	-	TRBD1	CASSGPGGNTEAFF
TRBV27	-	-	CASSSIDRTSSEQYF
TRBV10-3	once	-	CAIRADWAGELFF
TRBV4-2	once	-	CASSQHKQGWAAEKLFF
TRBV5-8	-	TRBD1	CASSPTGGDQPQHF
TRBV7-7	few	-	CASSSSGNEQFF
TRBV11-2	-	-	CASSLVIASPYNEQFF
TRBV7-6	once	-	CASSLSRNEQFF
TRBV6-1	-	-	CASSDGNQDYTEAFF
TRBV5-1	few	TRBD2	CASSLAGLAGVNEQFF
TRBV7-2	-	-	CASSPGQARELFF
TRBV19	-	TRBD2	CASSIDHGKGGLDTQYF
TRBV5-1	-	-	CASSLQSGKRGYTF
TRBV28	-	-	CASSYGGGLNEQYF
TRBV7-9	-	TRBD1	CASSLVGDSGDTQYF
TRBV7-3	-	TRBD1	CASSVQQGSNSPLHF
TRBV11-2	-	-	CASSLWQGNSPLHF
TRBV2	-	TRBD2	CASSQGTSGRAYEQYF
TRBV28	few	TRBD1	CASSFRGQGRDGYTF
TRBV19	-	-	CASSQGGVGQPQHF
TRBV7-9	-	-	CASSPDRLYEQYF
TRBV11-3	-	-	CASSLYSGPYEQYF
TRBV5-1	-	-	CASSLRVVTDTQYF
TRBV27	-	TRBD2	CASSSLGGRANEQFF
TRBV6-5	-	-	CASSSLAEAFF
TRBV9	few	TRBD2	CASSELADSYEQYF
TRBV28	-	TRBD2	CASRPGLAAYQGGGTGELFF
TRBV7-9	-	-	CASSFAGSYEQYF
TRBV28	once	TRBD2	CASSFLAGRPYEQYF
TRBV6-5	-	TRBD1	CASSGQGEDTQYF
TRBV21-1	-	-	CASSSRQETSCQPQHF
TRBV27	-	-	CASSPRAGVNSPLHF
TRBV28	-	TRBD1	CASSTQGAFGYTF
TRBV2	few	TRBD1	CASRPGTGAGYTF
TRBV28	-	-	CASSLWALETQYF
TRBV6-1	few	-	CASSETGFNEQYF
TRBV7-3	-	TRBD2	CASSYGLAGDTQYF
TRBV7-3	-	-	CASSSSPPLGTQYF
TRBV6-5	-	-	CASSDDRYEQYF
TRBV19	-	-	CASSIIRGMKNQPQHF
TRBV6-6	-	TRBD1	CATIGQGLHEQYF
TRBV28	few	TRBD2	CASTTLAKDEQYF
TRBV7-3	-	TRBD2	CASSPTSGVTNEQFF
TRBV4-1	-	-	CASSQVYVSGTVVWFF
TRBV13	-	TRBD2	CASSSFGTRTGQFF
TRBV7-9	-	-	CASSLRQNLNTEAFF
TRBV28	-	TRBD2	CASARGGRSTDTQYF
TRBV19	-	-	CASSARGASTDTQYF
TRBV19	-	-	CASSISPSGSGANVLTF
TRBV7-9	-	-	CASSLEDRRYGYTF
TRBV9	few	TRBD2	CASSVAGGPFRFTGELFF
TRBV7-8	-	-	CASSLGSPYEQYF